What follows describes a single T cell receptor beta chain. Its target is not known. The record originates from a study of cytomegalovirus exposure and HLA in healthy donors. Study in general: An early release of data contained about 85 million unique TCRs, which came from HLA-typed donors.

Overall study findings and caveats: The authors later linked a missense DCLRE1C variant to TCR beta V- and J-gene trimming.

The V gene's germline CDR1 is SGHTA and CDR2 FQGNSA. The CDR3 runs to 15 residues. V was clipped by 2 bases and J by 4 bases, with 12 bases between them. PCR amplification relied on 60 Vbeta primers (plus 13 Jbeta primers). Assay used: immunoSEQ multiplex PCR; TCRdb lists only in-frame clones, some missing. The sample lists some 150,000 clones; roughly 80% were seen once. Sequences were obtained from PBMCs. This sequence was found in a woman in her 50s in good health and CMV-seropositive. This chain joins TRBV7-2 and TRBJ2-1; D is unresolved. DNA for the CDR3: TGTGCCAGCAGCTTAAATCTCGGTCTATACAATGAGCAGTTCTTC. Translation: CASSLNLGLYNEQFF.